These 2 T cell receptor beta chains were all obtained from the same sample, sequenced in a study of blood T cell repertoires in COVID-19 (dated by TCRdb to 2020 to 2022). Libraries were built with the immunoSEQ multiplex PCR assay. TCRdb's version of the immuneACCESS table is confined to in-frame rearrangements and falls short of the full clone set. An unresolved V gene accounts for under half of the shortfall where checked; the remainder is of unknown origin. The sample table lists approximately 150,000 clones, about 79% of them with a count of one. The ten largest clones add up to approximately 16% of the sample. The sample consisted of PBMCs or T cells enriched from blood (not recorded which). These receptors all stem from a man aged 50-60 years who had recovered from COVID-19.

V and J are TRBV19 and TRBJ1-1; TRBD1 aligns across 7 bases. The CDR3 extends over 14 amino acids. Germline lookup yields CDR1 LNHDA and CDR2 SQIVND (reference sequence). V shed 6 bases and J 0 bases; nucleotides not matched to a gene: 4. The CDR3 region is CASRPGQLNTEAFF. CDR3 coding DNA: TGTGCCAGTAGACCGGGACAGTTGAACACTGAAGCTTTCTTT.

The V and J genes are TRBV4-1 and TRBJ1-4; D might be TRBD1 (5 bases). The CDR3 runs 16 residues. Trimming stripped 1 base from V and 8 bases from J, with 17 bases between. From germline, CDR1 is MGHRA and CDR2 YSYEKL. The CDR3: CASSQAMGGVWEKLFF. The DNA for the CDR3 is TGCGCCAGCAGCCAAGCCATGGGGGGGGTCTGGGAAAAACTGTTTTTT.